This record covers a single T cell receptor (beta chain). The ends were cut back, 4 bases at V and 2 bases at J, with 12 bases in the middle. Germline lookup yields CDR1 SGHTA and CDR2 FQGNSA. The CDR3 is 14 residues long. The data belong to a study of CD8+ T cells in alopecia areata. The authors extracted RNA and reverse transcribed it into cDNA as the sequencing template. The assay was immunoSEQ multiplex PCR, and TCRdb's table has in-frame clones only and misses some. This repertoire shows fewer than 200,000 clones, 58% found once; its top ten account for 16%. As to treatment: oral pan-JAK inhibitor, 5-10 mg twice daily.

The sequencing here drew on CD4+ T cells sorted from blood, taken at approximately week 61, from a patient treated with tofacitinib. The chain is built from TRBV7-2 and TRBJ2-7, with D uncertain. The TCR sequence derives from a human donor with alopecia areata. In nucleotides, the CDR3 is TGTGCCAGCAGCTCTCTCGACAAGACCTACGAGCAGTACTTC. Protein sequence: CASSSLDKTYEQYF. The whole variable domain, filled in from reference TRBV7-2 and TRBJ2-7, reads GAGVSQSPSNKVTEKGKDVELRCDPISGHTALYWYRQSLGQGLEFLIYFQGNSAPDKSGLPSDRFSAERTGGSVSTLTIQRTQQEDSAVYLCASSSLDKTYEQYFGPGTRLTVT.